This section outlines one T cell receptor beta chain sequence together with its context. Its antigen remains undetermined. No per-base quality is available; no much larger clone lies one base away. This CDR3 is also generated by other DNA sequences in the sample. The CDR3 measures 16 amino acids from cysteine to phenylalanine. Only the CDR3 portion is preserved as DNA: 48 bases, with reading frame beginning at the first base. CDR1 LGHNA and CDR2 YSLEER are derived from the germline V gene. Trimming leaves V shorter by 1 base and J shorter by 1 base, with the junction holding 5 bases beyond the gene matches. The cohort comprised fewer than 750 healthy bone marrow donors. All cohort members were sampled while nominally healthy, although unrecorded immune exposures were likely present. The donor was CMV seropositive and was included in the group of around 300 seropositive cohort members. A peripheral blood sample was provided by each donor, and peripheral blood mononuclear cells were used for TCR beta sequencing. Genomic DNA was extracted from the blood cell samples with the Qiagen DNeasy Blood Extraction Kit.

The data derive from a study of cytomegalovirus exposure and HLA in healthy donors (dated by TCRdb to between 2016 and 2019). Turning to the overall study: An earlier analysis of approximately 640 of the donors reported roughly 270 Gb of sequence data and more than 90 million unique TCR beta sequences from some 180 million T cells. Roughly 300 gigabases of sequencing data and 91 million or so unique TCR sequences made up an early release that covered approximately 620 HLA-typed donors. The genetic ancestry cluster associated with self-reported Caucasian donors included about 81% of the 398 genotyped donors. The study aimed to test whether cataloging public T cell receptors could reveal signatures of past pathogen exposure. The study profiled the T cell repertoires of 666 subjects by immunosequencing and related them to cytomegalovirus serostatus. In addition to the first cohort of 500 to 850 subjects, a separate validation cohort of 120 different subjects was used. The study combined high-throughput TCR immunosequencing, statistical association of individual TCRs with disease status, and machine learning to predict cytomegalovirus infection status. In a later analysis, previously published TCR beta repertoires from some 640 donors were re-analyzed and high-resolution HLA genotyping was added so that TCR occurrence patterns could be studied. The later analysis used no new phenotypic data to find candidate immune exposures, relying instead on TCR beta sequences and their occurrence across donors. An earlier analysis of around 640 of the donors used high-throughput TCR beta sequencing to judge whether each TCR beta V gene segment behaved as functional or pseudogenic. Donor age, sex, ethnicity and CMV serostatus were collected together with the repertoire data. A later genetic analysis took genome-wide SNP genotypes for about 65% of the 666 donors and used that subset as a discovery cohort. All discovery cohort repertoires had been generated using a single sequencing platform. HLA typing included class I and class II loci at four-digit resolution. Typing coverage varied by locus: roughly 620-640 donors for A, B, C, DRB1 and DQB1; approximately 500 for DQA1; 606 for DPA1; roughly 450 for DPB1. Four or five DR-DQ haplotypes were treated as single units for association and clustering because of strong linkage in the cohort. Among about 400 genotyped donors of the cohort, an average of approximately 240,000 unique TCR beta nucleotide sequences was sequenced per donor, of which roughly 18% were non-productive.

Receptor libraries were prepared by the immunoSEQ multiplex PCR assay. For the multiplex PCR, a mixture combining 60 forward primers for TCR Vbeta segments and 13 reverse primers for TCR Jbeta segments was used. The CDR3 region of rearranged TCR beta genes was amplified from genomic DNA by a multiplex PCR assay. On the Illumina HiSeq System, the amplified TCR beta libraries were sequenced as 87-base-pair reads. On the study's bioinformatics: A later analysis tallied tens of millions of unique TCR beta chains across the 666 repertoires, and approximately 9.9 million of those chains were shared by two or more donors. A nearest-neighbor algorithm error-corrected the raw reads and collapsed the reads into unique sequences, merging closely related sequences to remove PCR and sequencing errors. V, D and J gene segments were assigned by aligning CDR3 sequences to IMGT reference sequences. For a sequence to be retained, at least a six-nucleotide match to both a V gene segment and a J gene segment was required. Rearrangements were called productive when the CDR3 lacked stop codons and stayed in frame with V and J; all others were non-productive. CDR3 was defined by IMGT convention, running from the second conserved V-encoded cysteine to the conserved J-encoded phenylalanine. The earlier analysis of 500 to 750 of the donors excluded any sequence lacking an unambiguous match to a single V gene segment. In an earlier analysis of around 600 of the donors, V segments were called functional above 56.7% productive rearrangements and were called segregating when the between-donor standard deviation exceeded 5%. To diagnose cytomegalovirus status from the catalog of TCR beta chain sequences, a statistical classification framework was built. In a later analysis, TCR nucleotide sequences were compared against IMGT/GENE-DB human TR gene sequences so that V and J genes could be assigned. A later analysis assigned CDR3 sequences and most-parsimonious VDJ recombination scenarios with the TCRdist pipeline. In a later analysis, each TCR beta chain was defined by its CDR3 amino acid sequence together with its V-gene family, and reads without a unique V-gene family were excluded. A later analysis removed 592 highly shared, low-generation-probability nucleotide sequences to deal with suspected cross-contamination and a sequencing artifact. A later analysis calculated a clonal expansion index for each public chain from normalized within-repertoire ranks of inferred template counts. In a later analysis, generation probabilities were computed with a VDJ recombination model fitted to out-of-frame rearrangements, and the resulting probabilities were checked against IGoR. Hypergeometric tests were used in a later analysis to score TCR-TCR, TCR-HLA and TCR-CMV co-occurrence, with a repertoire-size bias correction applied to the TCR pairs. False discovery rates were estimated in a later analysis by permuting HLA or CMV assignments 20 times. In a later analysis, co-occurring TCRs were grouped using DBSCAN, with TCRdist sequence similarity added in when clustering inside HLA-allele-positive subsets. Repertoires with fewer than 30,000 or more than 120,000 public chains were left out of co-occurrence clustering, as were several repertoires with anomalous nucleotide sharing. TCRdb took this table from immuneACCESS and kept in-frame rearrangements with V and J called. Such tables lack part of the clones; where checked against another copy, unresolved V genes explain under half of the gap, and the rest is unexplained. The V and J calls and clone size were taken over from that table, and D and trimming were inferred from the DNA. This sample holds about 150,000 clones; 78% were observed only once. About 3.4% of the sample is held by the ten biggest clonotypes.

Study-level results and caveats: Immune exposure information for the cohort was limited to CMV serostatus. In vitro tests confirmed that three of the cytomegalovirus-associated TCR beta chains recognize cytomegalovirus antigens. A total of 150 or so TCR beta chains were listed by the study as associated with cytomegalovirus. A later analysis associated 17,000 or so TCR beta sequences with specific HLA alleles at a false discovery rate of 0.05. When HLA alleles, especially DR and DQ, strongly co-occurred, TCR associations were difficult to assign to individual alleles. The classifier was reported to diagnose cytomegalovirus status with high specificity and sensitivity in both the original cohort and the validation cohort. The cohort was sequenced for TCR beta chains only, and without alpha or paired-chain data the features that could be detected were limited. The authors suggested that the approach could potentially be extended to other disease states and immunological phenotypes. Some IMGT-functional V segments, including TRBV6-2 and TRBV6-3, could not be told apart with the 87-base-pair reads, so those segments were excluded. Roughly uniform sequencing depth across donors was assumed in presence/absence analyses, although this assumption may not hold. HLA typing was unavailable for some donors at each locus, so association tests used only the typed subset. While some public TCRs were present in many individuals, most TCR sequences turned up only very rarely across donors. According to a later analysis, most CMV-associated TCR beta chains appeared to be HLA-restricted, and the HLA associations seemed to be driven largely by CMV exposure. In a later analysis, the rate of TCR association differed among HLA loci, with DRB1 alleles having the most associated TCRs and HLA-C alleles having the fewest. A further reported finding was that TCR beta sequences accurately predicted the HLA-A and HLA-B alleles for most subjects in the first cohort. The earlier analysis of some 540 of the donors excluded fewer than 20 rarely observed V segments, including chromosome 9 orphons, because counts were too low. In a later analysis, HLA-associated TCR beta chains were found to be more clonally expanded and to have lower generation probabilities than equally common non-associated chains. A cluster of highly shared sequence variants was judged likely to represent a technical artifact of the sequencing pipeline. Several of the top co-occurrence clusters appeared to be linked to parvovirus B19, influenza, CMV and Epstein-Barr virus, according to a later analysis. A later genetic analysis associated a missense DCLRE1C variant with V-gene and J-gene trimming of TCR beta chains, and an independent cohort replicated the association. Linkage disequilibrium might explain the correlated functional status among segregating V segments, but an unknown experimental factor could not be ruled out. In a later genetic analysis, fewer N-insertions in productive TCRs were reported among donors in an Asian-associated ancestry cluster than the roughly 640-donor mean. An earlier analysis of 587 of the donors showed that most TCR beta V segments appeared in productive rearrangements either about 87% or about 30% of the time, which broadly matched IMGT annotations.

The V and J segments used are TRBV4-3 and TRBJ2-3; TRBD2 aligns with 7 central bases. Sequencing used PBMCs. The clonotype originates from a woman between 45 and 60 years old in good health and CMV-seropositive. The sequenced DNA is TGCGCCAGCAGCCAAGGACTGGGGGGGGGCACAGATACGCAGTATTTT. The encoded protein is CASSQGLGGGTDTQYF.